The 26 T cell receptor beta chains below all came from one sample that was sequenced in a study of blood T cell repertoires in COVID-19. The assay was immunoSEQ multiplex PCR, and TCRdb's table has in-frame clones only and misses some. The data show about 140,000 clones, roughly four fifths seen once. The sample comprised peripheral blood. These receptor sequences come from a human donor in a cohort sampled during active COVID-19.

This clone appeared a single time. The J gene is TRBJ1-5, the V gene TRBV29-1; 7 nucleotides agree with TRBD1. V was pared by 7 bases and J by 10 bases, with 10 bases of the junction left unmatched. Germline V lookup: CDR1 SQVTM, CDR2 ANQGSEA. This CDR3 has 12 residues. CDR3: CSGGQAGGPQHF. CDR3 bases: TGCAGCGGAGGACAGGCAGGCGGCCCCCAGCATTTT.

V usage is TRBV6-5 and J usage is TRBJ1-4, with D possibly matching TRBD1 (6 bases). V lost 0 bases and J lost 6, with 8 bases in between. CDR1 MNHEY and CDR2 SVGAGI come from the germline V gene. The CDR3 has 14 residues. The CDR3 reads CASSYSGTYEKLFF. The CDR3 nucleotides are TGTGCCAGCAGTTACTCGGGGACATATGAAAAACTGTTTTTT.

This chain joins TRBV7-2 and TRBJ1-4; D may be TRBD1 (6 bases). Looked up from germline, CDR1 is SGHTA and CDR2 is FQGNSA. Trimming took 6 bases from V and 5 from J, leaving 13 bases between them. The CDR3 covers 14 residues. Written as DNA, the CDR3 is TGTGCCAGCAGGCAAACAGGGCTCAATGAAAAACTGTTTTTT. It encodes CASRQTGLNEKLFF.

The chain links TRBV9 to TRBJ2-7; TRBD2 aligns across 15 bases. Losses at the gene ends were 3 bases for V and 2 bases for J; bases not matched to a gene: 6. This CDR3 region has 17 residues. Germline V gene data show CDR1 as SGDLS and CDR2 as YYNGEE. The CDR3 region is CASSAGLAGGRTYEQYF. The CDR3 DNA is TGTGCCAGCAGCGCCGGACTAGCGGGGGGGAGGACCTACGAGCAGTACTTC.

V and J are TRBV6-5 and TRBJ1-2; TRBD1 is a possible D gene (6 bases). The CDR3 covers 12 residues. The V gene lost 7 bases and the J gene lost 8 bases, with 14 bases spanning the gap. Per germline, CDR1 MNHEY and CDR2 SVGAGI. CDR3 coding DNA: TGTGCCAGCACCGACAGGTTCCGGGGCTACACCTTC. Encoded protein: CASTDRFRGYTF.

The chain is built from TRBV5-4 and TRBJ2-2; D not resolved. The V gene lost 1 base and the J gene lost 13 bases, with 17 bases spanning the gap. CDR3 length equals 14 residues. Germline V gene sequence: CDR1 SGHNT, CDR2 YYREEE (reference sequence). CDR3 residues: CASSLSPTSGGLFF. The CDR3 DNA reads TGTGCCAGCAGCTTGTCCCCAACCTCCGGTGGGCTGTTTTTT.

The CDR3 here is CASSQSPGQGNSPLHF. Here the CDR3 DNA reads TGTGCCAGCAGCCAAAGCCCGGGACAGGGAAATTCACCCCTCCACTTT. V usage is TRBV3-1 (or the pseudogene TRBV3-2) and J usage is TRBJ1-6; TRBD1 agrees at 9 bases. CDR3 length equals 16 residues. Germline V gene data show CDR1 as LGHDT and CDR2 as YNNKEL (reference sequence). The trim removed 2 bases at V and 7 bases at J, leaving 6 bases unmatched.

The chain has TRBV5-1 and TRBJ2-5; D is possibly TRBD1 (6 bases). Between the trimmed V and J ends, which lost 0 bases and 4 bases, there was a span of 13 bases. CDR1 is SGHRS, CDR2 YFSETQ, per germline. The CDR3 sequence is 15 residues long. CDR3: CASSLEAVGAETQYF. The CDR3 DNA is TGCGCCAGCAGCTTGGAAGCGGTGGGGGCAGAGACCCAGTACTTC. The complete variable domain, with remaining parts taken from reference TRBV5-1 and TRBJ2-5, reads KAGVTQTPRYLIKTRGQQVTLSCSPISGHRSVSWYQQTPGQGLQFLFEYFSETQRNKGNFPGRFSGRQFSNSRSEMNVSTLELGDSALYLCASSLEAVGAETQYFGPGTRLLVL.

This chain links TRBV6-2 or TRBV6-3 with TRBJ1-1; possible D gene TRBD1, 5 bases. Trimming cost V 0 bases and J 3 bases, with 14 bases left between them. The CDR3 is 16 residues long. The germline CDR1 and CDR2 sequences are MNHEY and SVGEGT. The CDR3: CASSYSAREAYTEAFF. The CDR3 nucleotides are TGTGCCAGCAGTTACTCGGCCAGGGAGGCGTACACTGAAGCTTTCTTT.

This clone came up a few times. The chain links TRBV3-1 (or the pseudogene TRBV3-2) to TRBJ1-1, with TRBD1 as a possible D gene (5 bases). The CDR3 covers 14 residues. The V gene lost 1 base and the J gene lost 6 bases, with 12 bases spanning the gap. Per the germline V gene, CDR1 is LGHDT and CDR2 is YNNKEL (reference sequence). The CDR3 DNA reads TGTGCCAGCAGCCAAGCTATCGCGGGGCCTGAAGCTTTCTTT. Protein sequence: CASSQAIAGPEAFF.

Only a few counts were recorded for this clone. The CDR3 DNA follows: TGTGCTAGTGGGGAGACAGGGGGCCACACTGAAGCTTTCTTT. It specifies CASGETGGHTEAFF. The chain joins TRBV12-5 to TRBJ1-1, with 10 bases that match TRBD1. The CDR3 has 14 amino acids. Looked up from germline, CDR1 is LGHNT and CDR2 is FRNRAP. V lost 6 bases and J lost 3; bases outside the gene matches: 4.

V is TRBV6-4 and J is TRBJ2-3, with 10 positions matching TRBD2. J lost 8 bases, V lost 3 bases, and 8 bases had no gene match. The V gene's germline CDR1 is MRHNA and CDR2 SNTAGT. CDR3 length equals 15 residues. CDR3 nucleotides: TGTGCCAGCAGTGATGGGACTAGCGATATGAGTACGCAGTATTTT. Its protein product is CASSDGTSDMSTQYF.

The DNA of the CDR3 is TGTGCCAGCAGCGTAGCGGGGTGGCAGAGAAGTAACACCGGGGAGCTGTTTTTT. Its protein product is CASSVAGWQRSNTGELFF. The chain uses TRBV9 and TRBJ2-2; TRBD2 might be the D (5 bases). Germline-derived CDR1 and CDR2 are SGDLS and YYNGEE. CDR3 size: 18 residues. V was clipped by 0 bases and J by 2 bases, with 17 bases between them.

The chain couples TRBV4-2 to TRBJ2-7; D gene unclear. Germline V lookup: CDR1 LGHNA, CDR2 YNFKEQ. This CDR3 has 15 residues. V gave up 0 bases and J gave up 2 bases, with 11 bases separating them. CDR3: CASSQELSSPYEQYF. CDR3 nucleotide sequence: TGTGCCAGCAGCCAAGAGCTGAGTTCACCCTACGAGCAGTACTTC.

The genes are TRBV6-5 and TRBJ1-3, with TRBD1 identical over 8 bases. Germline values: CDR1 MNHEY, CDR2 SVGAGI. V shed 8 bases and J 4 bases; nucleotides not matched to a gene: 4. The CDR3 is made up of 13 amino acids. The CDR3 DNA follows: TGTGCCAGCCACAGGGGGGCAGGAAACACCATATATTTT. This gives the protein CASHRGAGNTIYF.

The genes are TRBV19 and TRBJ1-2; D gene uncertain. The CDR3 consists of 15 residues. V dropped 0 bases and J dropped 6 bases, with 14 bases sitting between them. Per germline, CDR1 LNHDA and CDR2 SQIVND (reference sequence). CDR3 bases: TGTGCCAGTAGTATAGAGGTAGGAACAGCTCATGGCTACACCTTC. This encodes CASSIEVGTAHGYTF.

This rearrangement joins TRBV18 to TRBJ1-3, with a tentative D call TRBD1 (5 bases). Germline V gene data show CDR1 as KGHSH and CDR2 as LQKENI. CDR3 length equals 16 residues. V lost 0 bases and J 2 bases, leaving 11 bases between the germline ends. CDR3: CASSPPEGRTGNTIYF. In nucleotides, the CDR3 is TGTGCCAGCTCACCACCGGAGGGGAGGACTGGAAACACCATATATTTT.

Only one count was recorded for this clone. The chain carries TRBV6-5 and TRBJ1-1, with D maybe TRBD1 (5 bases). V lost 5 bases and J 3 bases, leaving 13 bases between the germline ends. The V gene's germline CDR1 is MNHEY and CDR2 SVGAGI. This CDR3 comprises 14 residues. The chain's CDR3 is CASSTLTDYTEAFF. DNA for the CDR3: TGTGCCAGCAGTACTTTGACAGACTACACTGAAGCTTTCTTT.

The gene calls are TRBV5-8 and TRBJ1-3; D is uncertain. Germline CDR1 is SGHTS and CDR2 is YDEGEE. The CDR3 covers 12 residues. V shed 5 bases and J shed 7 bases, with 10 bases lying between them. The CDR3, as DNA: TGTGCCAGCAGATATAGCGGGAACACCATATATTTT. Translation gives CASRYSGNTIYF. Looking up the rest from reference TRBV5-8 and TRBJ1-3 gives the full variable domain: EAGVTQSPTHLIKTRGQQATLRCSPISGHTSVYWYQQALGLGLQFLLWYDEGEERNRGNFPPRFSGRQFPNYSSELNVNALELEDSALYLCASRYSGNTIYFGEGSWLTVV.

The chain is built from TRBV5-4 and TRBJ2-2; D may be TRBD2 (5 bases). CDR3 length equals 15 residues. V lost 2 bases and J lost 0, with 8 bases in between. CDR1 SGHNT and CDR2 YYREEE come from the germline V gene (reference sequence). CDR3 residues: CASSFPGANTGELFF. CDR3 bases: TGTGCCAGCAGCTTTCCCGGGGCGAACACCGGGGAGCTGTTTTTT.

The chain recombines TRBV9 with TRBJ2-3, with TRBD2 identical over 8 bases. Germline V lookup: CDR1 SGDLS, CDR2 YYNGEE. The CDR3 is 17 amino acids. Trimming took 0 bases from V and 0 from J; bases not matched to a gene: 6. The CDR3 sequence: CASSVGRGATSTDTQYF. CDR3 DNA sequence: TGTGCCAGCAGCGTAGGGCGGGGGGCGACTAGCACAGATACGCAGTATTTT.

The chain recombines TRBV27 with TRBJ2-2, with D perhaps matching TRBD1 (6 bases). This CDR3 comprises 16 residues. CDR1 is MNHEY, CDR2 SMNVEV, per germline (reference sequence). The V end lost 6 bases, the J end lost 5 bases, and 19 bases lay between the germline ends. DNA for the CDR3: TGTGCCAGCAGCCCGACAGGAGCATTCGTAACCGGGGAGCTGTTTTTT. This codes for CASSPTGAFVTGELFF.

This clone occurred once. The rearrangement joins TRBV7-2 to TRBJ2-2, with D uncertain. Trimming removed 1 base at V and 2 bases at J, with 8 bases between. This CDR3 contains 15 residues. From germline, CDR1 is SGHTA and CDR2 FQGNSA. The CDR3 region has the DNA TGTGCCAGCAGCTTAGTTTCGCGAAACACCGGGGAGCTGTTTTTT. It translates to CASSLVSRNTGELFF.

The J gene is TRBJ2-7, the V gene TRBV2, with 9 bases fitting TRBD2. This CDR3 is 13 amino acids long. Germline CDR1 is SNHLY and CDR2 is FYNNEI. The ends lost 6 bases at V and 12 bases at J; junction bases unmatched: 12. The CDR3 DNA reads as TGTGCCAGCAGCCCCCAGCGGGGGGTCGGTAGGTACTTC. Protein: CASSPQRGVGRYF.

The J gene is TRBJ2-2, the V gene TRBV7-2; TRBD1 matches at 8 bases. J lost 4 bases, V lost 4 bases, and 5 bases had no gene match. From germline, CDR1 is SGHTA and CDR2 FQGNSA. The CDR3 is 15 residues long. In DNA form, the CDR3 reads TGTGCCAGCAGCTGGCAGGGGGCAGGCACCGGGGAGCTGTTTTTT. This gives the protein CASSWQGAGTGELFF.

This clone turned up a few times. The chain couples TRBV7-8 to TRBJ1-1, with D perhaps TRBD1 (6 bases). Trimming cost V 4 bases and J 2 bases, with 11 bases left between them. The germline V gene has CDR1 SGHVS and CDR2 FQNEAQ. This CDR3 region has 14 residues. As DNA, the CDR3 is TGTGCCAGCAGCTCCACCAGGGGAAACACTGAAGCTTTCTTT. It is translated as CASSSTRGNTEAFF.